The text below deals with one TCR beta chain. Since a much larger clone is just one base distant, this may be a read error. The source of the sample is a study of early T cells in non-severe SARS-CoV-2 infection. Unique molecular identifiers were affixed to single, distinct cDNA molecules. TCRdb independently ran MiXCR on the 5' RACE reads; one entry per CDR3 protein. The sample yields approximately 38,000 distinct CDR3 sequences, around 4.1% seen once. CDR1 and CDR2 (germline): SGHTA, FQGNSA. This CDR3 has 14 amino acids. The chain combines TRBV7-2 with TRBJ1-5; no firm D call. The receptor comes from an adult who was a healthcare worker with PCR-confirmed SARS-CoV-2 infection or an uninfected control (not recorded which). Sequences were obtained from whole blood. CDR3 DNA sequence: TGTGCCAGCAGATTAGGAGGGAATATCCAGCCCCAGCATTTT. Protein product: CASRLGGNIQPQHF. Drawing the rest from reference TRBV7-2 and TRBJ1-5, the complete variable domain is GAGVSQSPSNKVTEKGKDVELRCDPISGHTALYWYRQSLGQGLEFLIYFQGNSAPDKSGLPSDRFSAERTGGSVSTLTIQRTQQEDSAVYLCASRLGGNIQPQHFGDGTRLSIL.